A single sample gave rise to the 20 T cell receptor beta chains below, sequenced in a study of breast tumors, draining lymph nodes, adjacent tissues. The lymph nodes were axillary draining lymph nodes from breast cancer patients. Using its own MiXCR run on the multiplex PCR reads, TCRdb lists one record per CDR3 protein. Here the sample spans about 180,000 distinct CDR3 sequences, roughly a third being singletons. The sample comprised axillary lymph node tissue. These receptors all stem from a female donor with breast cancer. Some clones in this sample may be carry-over from other donors' samples.

The chain has TRBV2 and TRBJ1-1; D ambiguous. Germline CDR1 and CDR2: SNHLY and FYNNEI. Trimming removed 1 base from V and 4 bases from J, with 10 bases in between. This CDR3 is built from 14 residues. This chain's CDR3 is CASSEGGLGTEAFF. The DNA of the CDR3 is TGTGCCAGCAGTGAAGGGGGATTGGGCACTGAAGCTTTCTTT.

A note on this clonotype: Given the absence of the conserved phenylalanine or tryptophan at the CDR3 end, a read error is likely. Because the CDR3's place on the DNA is in doubt, the DNA is left out and the CDR3 is given as listed by TCRdb. The genes are TRBV20-1 and TRBJ2-7; the D call in the table, TRBD1, was not verified against the DNA. The germline CDR1 and CDR2 sequences are DFQATT and SNEGSKA (reference sequence). The CDR3 contains 11 residues when both ends are counted. This chain's CDR3 is CSARQGYEQSS.

This clonotype came up many times. A much more abundant neighbour one base away suggests this may be a read error. Here the CDR3 reads CASRRDSTSYNEQFF. CDR3 DNA sequence: TGTGCCAGCAGGCGGGACAGCACTTCCTACAATGAGCAGTTCTTC. The rearrangement links TRBV5-8 to TRBJ2-1; D is possibly TRBD1 (7 bases). CDR1 is SGHTS, CDR2 YDEGEE, per germline. V gave up 5 bases and J gave up 1 base, with 13 bases separating them. The CDR3 runs to 15 residues. The variable domain in full, with the rest retrieved from reference TRBV5-8 and TRBJ2-1, is EAGVTQSPTHLIKTRGQQATLRCSPISGHTSVYWYQQALGLGLQFLLWYDEGEERNRGNFPPRFSGRQFPNYSSELNVNALELEDSALYLCASRRDSTSYNEQFFGPGTRLTVL.

This clonotype has ten or more counts. V gene TRBV7-2 combines with J gene TRBJ2-2; weak D call: TRBD1 (8 bases). The CDR3 covers 15 residues. Germline-derived CDR1 and CDR2 are SGHTA and FQGNSA. The V end was cut by 5 bases, the J end by 4 bases, with 14 bases between. CDR3 bases: TGTGCCAGCAGCCTGACAGGGGAGGGCACCGGGGAGCTGTTTTTT. As protein: CASSLTGEGTGELFF.

This clonotype was observed a single time. The chain has TRBV29-1 and TRBJ2-3; TRBD2 matches at 13 bases. The CDR3 length is 14 residues. Germline V gene data show CDR1 as SQVTM and CDR2 as ANQGSEA. CDR3 protein: CSFGLAGVTDTQYF. CDR3 in DNA: TGCAGTTTTGGACTAGCGGGAGTCACAGATACGCAGTATTTT.

This clonotype came up many times. V gene TRBV10-3 combines with J gene TRBJ1-5, with D maybe TRBD1 (6 bases). CDR1 is ENHRY, CDR2 SYGVKD, per germline. V was pared by 3 bases and J by 7 bases, with 16 bases between. The CDR3 runs 15 residues. The CDR3 DNA reads as TGTGCCATCAGTGAAGATGGGGACATAGGACAGCCCCAGCATTTT. As protein: CAISEDGDIGQPQHF.

Concerning this clonotype itself: This sequence may be a read error, since a much larger clone differs from it by one base. CDR3 amino acids: CASALGGTNEQLF. The CDR3 DNA reads TGTGCTAGTGCCCTAGGGGGGACCAATGAGCAGCTCTTC. V is TRBV12-5 and J is TRBJ2-1; D may match TRBD1 or TRBD2 (6 bases each). Germline CDR1 and CDR2: LGHNT and FRNRAP. This CDR3 is built from 13 residues.

This clonotype appeared many times. The chain couples TRBV24-1 to TRBJ2-1; no definite D call. Trimming took 1 base from V and 8 from J, leaving 8 bases between them. The CDR3 consists of 13 residues. Germline CDR1 is KGHDR and CDR2 is SFDVKD. For the CDR3, the DNA is TGTGCCACCAGTGATTTAGCGTGGCATGAGCAGTTCTTC. Translated, it gives CATSDLAWHEQFF.

Ten or more counts support this clonotype. The genes are TRBV2 and TRBJ1-2; 8 bases are shared with TRBD1. The germline V gene encodes CDR1 SNHLY and CDR2 FYNNEI. Unmatched junction bases numbered 10, after V lost 0 bases and J lost 13 bases. This CDR3 is built from 14 residues. The CDR3 is CASSEARRDRPPTF. The CDR3 DNA sequence: TGTGCCAGCAGTGAAGCGAGACGGGACAGGCCCCCCACCTTC.

This clonotype was detected a few times. This chain uses TRBV28 with TRBJ1-3, with 7 bases aligning to TRBD1. Germline V gives CDR1 MDHEN, CDR2 SYDVKM. Losses at the gene ends were 6 bases for V and 2 bases for J; bases not matched to a gene: 7. There are 15 residues in the CDR3. The DNA of the CDR3 is TGTGCCAGCAGGACAGGGAGGCAAGCTGGAAACACCATATATTTT. Translation gives CASRTGRQAGNTIYF.

V gene TRBV12-3 or TRBV12-4 combines with J gene TRBJ1-6; 7 bases are shared with TRBD1. This CDR3 has 13 amino acids. Trimming removed 11 bases from V and 10 bases from J; junction bases left unmatched: 11. This CDR3 is CAGGGTEKSPLHF. Here the CDR3 DNA reads TGTGCCGGGGGGGGGACAGAAAAGTCACCCCTCCACTTT.

The rearrangement uses TRBV6-5 and TRBJ2-3, with TRBD2 as a possible D gene (5 bases). This CDR3 has 15 amino acids. Trimming took 5 bases from V and 0 from J, leaving 12 bases between them. Germline-derived CDR1 and CDR2 are MNHEY and SVGAGI. The CDR3 DNA is TGTGCCAGCAGTCACCGGGATTTCAGCACAGATACGCAGTATTTT. This sequence encodes CASSHRDFSTDTQYF.

This clonotype appeared many times. V usage is TRBV7-2 and J usage is TRBJ2-7, with a possible D match to TRBD2 (6 bases). Trimming removed 6 bases at V and 0 bases at J, with 15 bases between. Germline V CDR1 and CDR2: SGHTA, FQGNSA. The CDR3 is 15 amino acids. CDR3 region: CASRPGGGYSYEQYF. The DNA of the CDR3 is TGTGCCAGCAGGCCTGGGGGAGGATACTCCTACGAGCAGTACTTC.

The gene calls are TRBV12-3 or TRBV12-4 and TRBJ2-5; TRBD1 might be the D (9 bases). The CDR3 covers 20 residues. The germline V and J ends were trimmed by 6 bases and 3 bases, with 32 bases remaining between them. The CDR3 sequence: CASSFTTSDTGGALKETQYF. CDR3 coding DNA: TGTGCCAGCAGCTTTACGACTAGCGACACAGGGGGCGCACTGAAAGAGACCCAGTACTTC.

This clonotype was seen at least ten times. The chain couples TRBV5-1 to TRBJ2-7; 8 bases agree with TRBD2. CDR1 is SGHRS and CDR2 is YFSETQ in the germline V gene. The CDR3 covers 13 residues. Trimming removed 8 bases from V and 4 bases from J; junction bases left unmatched: 8. CDR3 sequence reads: CASSSGGGYEQYF. CDR3 in DNA: TGCGCCAGTTCCAGCGGGGGTGGATACGAGCAGTACTTC.

J is TRBJ2-1 and V is TRBV6-5; 12 positions match TRBD2. The trim removed 5 bases at V and 0 bases at J, leaving 11 bases unmatched. CDR1 is MNHEY and CDR2 is SVGAGI in the germline V gene. The CDR3 length is 19 residues. CDR3 region: CASSHETSGGYGSYNEQFF. The CDR3 DNA is TGTGCCAGCAGTCACGAGACTAGCGGGGGTTATGGCTCCTACAATGAGCAGTTCTTC.

This clonotype occurred many times. The V call is TRBV19, the J call TRBJ1-2, with D unresolved. This CDR3 is 11 amino acids long. V lost 5 bases to trimming and J lost 8 bases, with 9 bases between them. From germline, CDR1 is LNHDA and CDR2 SQIVND (reference sequence). The CDR3 bases are TGTGCCAGTAGTTCGGGGAACGGCTACACCTTC. Protein: CASSSGNGYTF.

This clonotype was recorded many times. The rearrangement links TRBV30 to TRBJ1-4; D may be TRBD1 (6 bases). CDR1 and CDR2 from the germline V gene are GTSNPN and SVGIG (reference sequence). The CDR3 is 13 residues long. V was trimmed by 3 bases and J by 5 bases, leaving 10 bases between them. The CDR3 sequence: CAWSLQGNEKLFF. The DNA for the CDR3 is TGTGCCTGGAGCCTACAGGGAAATGAAAAACTGTTTTTT.

Ten or more counts support this clonotype. This sequence joins TRBV7-2 and TRBJ2-5; 11 bases match TRBD2. Germline lookup yields CDR1 SGHTA and CDR2 FQGNSA. Trimming removed 5 bases from V and 2 bases from J; junction bases left unmatched: 10. The CDR3 is 17 amino acids. For the CDR3, the DNA is TGTGCCAGCAGCCCGTGGGTGGGACTAGCGGTACAAGAGACCCAGTACTTC. Amino acids: CASSPWVGLAVQETQYF.

This clonotype was counted at least ten times. The V call is TRBV5-4, the J call TRBJ2-5, with D possibly TRBD1 on 6 matching bases. CDR1 and CDR2 (germline): SGHNT, YYREEE (reference sequence). The CDR3 spans 14 residues. Trimming pared 3 bases from V and 1 base from J, leaving 10 bases between. CDR3 DNA: TGTGCCAGCAGCTCCGGGACACCCCAAGAGACCCAGTACTTC. Its translation: CASSSGTPQETQYF.